A single TCR beta chain is shown here with its context. Its target is unknown. Exclusion criteria comprised uncontrolled infection, other autoimmune disease, pregnancy or lactation. These data belong to a study of T cells in Graves' hyperthyroidism and ophthalmopathy. V lost 5 bases and J lost 2; bases outside the gene matches: 8. The V gene's germline CDR1 is ENHRY and CDR2 SYGVKD. This CDR3 has 15 residues. From RNA transcripts, TCR beta CDR3 regions were amplified. Using the HTBI primer set, a first-round RT-PCR was run on the TCR CDR3. A single record per CDR3 protein comes from TCRdb applying MiXCR to the multiplex PCR reads. The data contain roughly 500,000 distinct CDR3 sequences, about 45% of them singletons. Study findings and constraints: Stable hyperthyroidism was told apart from ophthalmopathy by a model built on 13 V-J features.

V is TRBV10-3 and J is TRBJ2-7; TRBD2 aligns across 8 bases. What was sequenced was peripheral blood or thyroid tissue (not recorded which). This TCR came from an adult woman with Graves' disease, either hyperthyroidism or ophthalmopathy (not recorded which). CDR3 DNA: TGTGCCATCAGTCAAGCCCGGGGGGGGCCCTACGAGCAGTACTTC. It encodes CAISQARGGPYEQYF.